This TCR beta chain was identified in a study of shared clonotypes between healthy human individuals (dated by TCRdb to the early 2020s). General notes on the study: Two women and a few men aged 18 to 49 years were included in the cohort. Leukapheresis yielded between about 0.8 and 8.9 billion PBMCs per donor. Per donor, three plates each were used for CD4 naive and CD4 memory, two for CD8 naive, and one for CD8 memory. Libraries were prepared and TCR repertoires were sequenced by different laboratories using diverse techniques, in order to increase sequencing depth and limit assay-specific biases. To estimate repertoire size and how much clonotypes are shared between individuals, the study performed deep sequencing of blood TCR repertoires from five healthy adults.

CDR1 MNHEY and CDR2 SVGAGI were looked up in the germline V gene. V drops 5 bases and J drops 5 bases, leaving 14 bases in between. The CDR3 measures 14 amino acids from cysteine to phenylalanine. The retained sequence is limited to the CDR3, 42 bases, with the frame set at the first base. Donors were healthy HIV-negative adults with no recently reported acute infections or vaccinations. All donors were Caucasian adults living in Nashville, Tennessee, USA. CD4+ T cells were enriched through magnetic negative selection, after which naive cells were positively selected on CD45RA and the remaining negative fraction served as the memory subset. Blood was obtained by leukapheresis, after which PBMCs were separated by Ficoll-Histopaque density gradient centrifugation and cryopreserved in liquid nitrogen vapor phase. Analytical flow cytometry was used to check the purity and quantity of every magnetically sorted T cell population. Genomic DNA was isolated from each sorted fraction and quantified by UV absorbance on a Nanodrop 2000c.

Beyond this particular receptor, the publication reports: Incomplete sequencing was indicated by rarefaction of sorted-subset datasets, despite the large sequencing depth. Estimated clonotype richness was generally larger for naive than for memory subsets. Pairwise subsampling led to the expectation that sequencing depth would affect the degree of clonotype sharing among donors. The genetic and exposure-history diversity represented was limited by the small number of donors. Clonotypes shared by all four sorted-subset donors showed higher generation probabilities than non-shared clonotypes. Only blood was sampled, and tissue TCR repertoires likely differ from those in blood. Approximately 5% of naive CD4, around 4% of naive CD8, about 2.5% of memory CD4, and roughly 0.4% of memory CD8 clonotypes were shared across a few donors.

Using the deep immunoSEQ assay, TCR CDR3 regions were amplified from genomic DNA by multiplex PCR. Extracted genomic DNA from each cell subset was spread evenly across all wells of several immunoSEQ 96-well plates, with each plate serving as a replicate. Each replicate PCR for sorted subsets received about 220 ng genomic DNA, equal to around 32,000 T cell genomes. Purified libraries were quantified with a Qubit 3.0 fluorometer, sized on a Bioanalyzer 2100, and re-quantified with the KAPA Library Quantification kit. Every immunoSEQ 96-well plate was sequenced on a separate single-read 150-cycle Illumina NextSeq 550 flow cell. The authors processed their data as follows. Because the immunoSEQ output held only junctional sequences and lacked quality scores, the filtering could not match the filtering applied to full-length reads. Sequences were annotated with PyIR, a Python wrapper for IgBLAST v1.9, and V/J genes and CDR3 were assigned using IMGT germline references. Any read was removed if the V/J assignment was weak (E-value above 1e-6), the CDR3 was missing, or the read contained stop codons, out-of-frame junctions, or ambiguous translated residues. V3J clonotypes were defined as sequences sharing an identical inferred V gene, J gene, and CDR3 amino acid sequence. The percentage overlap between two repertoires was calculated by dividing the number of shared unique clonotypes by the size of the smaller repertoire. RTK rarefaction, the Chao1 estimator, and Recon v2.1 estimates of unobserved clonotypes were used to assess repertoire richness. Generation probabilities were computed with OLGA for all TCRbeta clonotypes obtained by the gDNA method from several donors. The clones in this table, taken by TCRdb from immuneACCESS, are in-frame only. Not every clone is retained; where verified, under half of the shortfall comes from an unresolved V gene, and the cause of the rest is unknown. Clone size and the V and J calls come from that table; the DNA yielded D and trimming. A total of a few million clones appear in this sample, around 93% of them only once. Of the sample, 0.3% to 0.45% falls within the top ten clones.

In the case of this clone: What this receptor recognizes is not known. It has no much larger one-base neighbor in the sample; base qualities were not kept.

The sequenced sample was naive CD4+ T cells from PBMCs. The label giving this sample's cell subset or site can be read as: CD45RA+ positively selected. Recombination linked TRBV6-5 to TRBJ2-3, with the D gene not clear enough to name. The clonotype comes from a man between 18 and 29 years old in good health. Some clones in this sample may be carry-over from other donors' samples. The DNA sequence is TGTGCCAGCAGTAGTCCTCACCGAGAAGATACGCAGTATTTT. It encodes CASSSPHREDTQYF.